The subject of this entry is one TCR beta chain. With 3 bases removed from V and 0 bases from J, the gap between germline ends came to 10 bases. Germline V gives CDR1 SGDLS, CDR2 YYNGEE. The CDR3 has 15 residues. The record originates from a study of T cell responses to AZD1222 COVID-19 vaccine. Only in-frame clones appear in the TCRdb table, and some are missing; sequencing was by immunoSEQ multiplex PCR. The table has 100,000 to 150,000 clones, about 93% seen once. The chain uses TRBV9 and TRBJ1-3; D is ambiguous. Here the sequenced sample was peripheral blood, taken on day 0 of AZD1222 vaccination. The receptor's source is an adult in good health. Written as DNA, the CDR3 is TGTGCCAGCAGCGAGCGAGCAGCCTCTGGAAACACCATATATTTT. Its translation: CASSERAASGNTIYF.